Below are 7 T cell receptor beta chains sequenced from a single sample in a study of control samples from healthy donors and cancer patients. Data came from immunoSEQ multiplex PCR; TCRdb stores just in-frame clones and leaves some out. The data contain roughly 52,000 clones, 95% to 96% of them seen just once; the ten biggest clones take up about 2%. Sequencing was performed on blood. The source is a woman aged 30 to 39 in good health.

The J gene is TRBJ1-4, the V gene TRBV7-3, with D uncertain. This CDR3 region has 14 residues. V was pared by 10 bases and J by 0 bases, with 12 bases between. Looked up from germline, CDR1 is SGHTA and CDR2 is FQGTGA. Written as DNA, the CDR3 is TGTGCCAATGGAAGGGAGCCAACTAATGAAAAACTGTTTTTT. Its protein is CANGREPTNEKLFF.

The V and J genes are TRBV4-2 and TRBJ1-4; D not resolved. CDR1 is LGHNA, CDR2 YNFKEQ, per germline. Trimming cost V 7 bases and J 0 bases, with 18 bases left between them. The CDR3 runs to 17 residues. The CDR3: CASTPRKGGATNEKLFF. The CDR3, as DNA: TGTGCCAGCACGCCGCGGAAAGGAGGTGCAACTAATGAAAAACTGTTTTTT.

The chain employs TRBV7-3 and TRBJ2-3; 9 bases match TRBD2. The CDR3 is 20 residues long. Unmatched junction bases numbered 25, after V lost 5 bases and J lost 7 bases. Germline V gene lookup returns CDR1 SGHTA and CDR2 FQGTGA. CDR3 sequence (DNA): TGTGCCAGCAGCCCATATCCCGGCGCCCCCGGCGGGAGGGCCGGAAATACGCAGTATTTT. Translated: CASSPYPGAPGGRAGNTQYF.

The CDR3, as DNA: TGTGCCAGCAGTTTCGGTCGCAGAGCCTACGAGCAGTACTTC. Translating gives CASSFGRRAYEQYF. V gene TRBV28 combines with J gene TRBJ2-7; the D is unclear. This CDR3 has 14 amino acids. Trimming took off 3 bases at V and 2 bases at J, with 11 bases between the two ends. In germline, CDR1 is MDHEN, CDR2 SYDVKM.

The chain couples TRBV4-1 to TRBJ1-2, with 8 nucleotides matching TRBD1. The CDR3 runs to 16 residues. CDR1 MGHRA and CDR2 YSYEKL come from the germline V gene. Trimming removed 0 bases from V and 4 bases from J; junction bases left unmatched: 7. The CDR3 reads CASSQDWTGMGYGYTF. The CDR3 DNA is TGCGCCAGCAGCCAAGATTGGACAGGGATGGGCTATGGCTACACCTTC.

The chain joins TRBV6-5 to TRBJ1-4; no firm D call. V was clipped by 3 bases and J by 7 bases, with 0 bases between them. Germline lookup yields CDR1 MNHEY and CDR2 SVGAGI. The CDR3 has 10 residues. CDR3 residues: CASSYEKLFF. In DNA form, the CDR3 reads TGTGCCAGCAGTTATGAAAAACTGTTTTTT.

The chain employs TRBV9 and TRBJ1-3, with D uncertain. The CDR3 consists of 14 residues. V lost 4 bases and J 0 bases, leaving 8 bases between the germline ends. CDR1 and CDR2 (germline): SGDLS, YYNGEE. Here the CDR3 reads CASSPDGSGNTIYF. CDR3 nucleotide sequence: TGTGCCAGCAGCCCAGACGGCTCTGGAAACACCATATATTTT.